This T cell receptor (beta chain) was sequenced in a study of cytomegalovirus exposure and HLA in healthy donors. Study details: Early released data comprised about 85 million unique TCRs from HLA-typed donors. Findings and caveats of the study: Later work associated 16,951 TCR beta sequences with HLA alleles at 0.05 false discovery rate. Researchers counted 180 or so TCR beta chains as cytomegalovirus-associated.

The PCR contained 60 Vbeta and 13 Jbeta primers. Assay: immunoSEQ multiplex PCR; the TCRdb copy retains only in-frame clones and omits some. Among 150,000 to 250,000 clones listed, 79% were seen once. A note on this clone: What it binds is not known.

The sequence derives from a woman in her twenties or thirties in good health and CMV-seropositive. Source material: PBMCs.

The CDR3 DNA follows: TGTGCCAGCAGCTTAGGACTAGCGGGGGACACAGATACGCAGTATTTT. The encoded protein is CASSLGLAGDTDTQYF. The chain combines TRBV11-3 with TRBJ2-3, with 12 bases lining up with TRBD2. This CDR3 contains 16 residues. V was pared by 1 base and J by 2 bases, with 1 base of the junction left unmatched. Germline V gene lookup returns CDR1 SGHNT and CDR2 YENEEA.